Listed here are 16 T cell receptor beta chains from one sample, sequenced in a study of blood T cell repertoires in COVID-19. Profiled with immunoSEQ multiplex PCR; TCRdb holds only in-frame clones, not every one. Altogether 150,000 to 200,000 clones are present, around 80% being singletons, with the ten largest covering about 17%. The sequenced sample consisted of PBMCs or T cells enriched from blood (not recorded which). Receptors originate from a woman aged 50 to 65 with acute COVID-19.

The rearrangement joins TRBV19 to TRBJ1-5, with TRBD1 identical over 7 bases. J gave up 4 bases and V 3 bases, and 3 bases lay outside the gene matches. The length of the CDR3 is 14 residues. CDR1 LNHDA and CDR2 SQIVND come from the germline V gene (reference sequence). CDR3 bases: TGTGCCAGTAGTATGGACAGGTTAAATCAGCCCCAGCATTTT. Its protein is CASSMDRLNQPQHF.

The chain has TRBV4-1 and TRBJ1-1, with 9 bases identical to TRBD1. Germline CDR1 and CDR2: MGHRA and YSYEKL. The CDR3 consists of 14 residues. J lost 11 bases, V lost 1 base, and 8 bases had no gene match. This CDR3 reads CASSQVGQGSRAFF. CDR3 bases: TGCGCCAGCAGCCAAGTGGGACAGGGAAGCAGGGCTTTCTTT.

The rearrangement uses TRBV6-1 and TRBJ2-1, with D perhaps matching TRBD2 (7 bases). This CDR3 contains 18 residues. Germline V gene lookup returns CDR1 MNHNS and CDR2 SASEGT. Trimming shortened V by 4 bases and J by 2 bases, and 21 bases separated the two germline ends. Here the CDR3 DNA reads TGTGCCAGCAGTGGTTTAATCTACAGGGAGGGCACCTACAATGAGCAGTTCTTC. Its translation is CASSGLIYREGTYNEQFF.

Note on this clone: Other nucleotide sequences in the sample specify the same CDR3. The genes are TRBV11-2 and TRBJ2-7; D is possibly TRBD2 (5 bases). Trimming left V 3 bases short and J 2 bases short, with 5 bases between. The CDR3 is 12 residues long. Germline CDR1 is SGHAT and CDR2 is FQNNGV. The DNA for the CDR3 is TGTGCCAGCAGCTTGGGAGCCTACGAGCAGTACGTC. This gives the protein CASSLGAYEQYV.

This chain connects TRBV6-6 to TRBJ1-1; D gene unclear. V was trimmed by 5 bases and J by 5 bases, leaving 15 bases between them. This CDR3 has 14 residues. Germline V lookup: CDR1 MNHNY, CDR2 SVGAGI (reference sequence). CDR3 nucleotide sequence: TGTGCCAGCAGTCAAGACGGTGAGGTTACTGAAGCTTTCTTT. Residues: CASSQDGEVTEAFF.

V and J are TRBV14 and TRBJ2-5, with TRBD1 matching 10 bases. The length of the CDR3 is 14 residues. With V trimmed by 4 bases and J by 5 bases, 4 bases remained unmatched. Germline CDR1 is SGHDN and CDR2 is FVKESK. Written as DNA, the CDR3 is TGTGCCAGCAGCCCGACAGGGGGCTGGGAGACCCAGTACTTC. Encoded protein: CASSPTGGWETQYF.

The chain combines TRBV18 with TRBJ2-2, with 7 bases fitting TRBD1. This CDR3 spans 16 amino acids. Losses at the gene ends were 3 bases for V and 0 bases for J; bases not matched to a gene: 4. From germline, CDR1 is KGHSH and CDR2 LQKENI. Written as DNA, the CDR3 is TGTGCCAGCTCACCCCTCGGGACAGCGAACACCGGGGAGCTGTTTTTT. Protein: CASSPLGTANTGELFF.

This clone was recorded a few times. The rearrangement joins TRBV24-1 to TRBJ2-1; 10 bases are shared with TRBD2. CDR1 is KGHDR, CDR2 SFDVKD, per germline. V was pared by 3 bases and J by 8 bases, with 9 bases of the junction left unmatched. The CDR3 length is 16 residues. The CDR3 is CATSDRIAGGGYEQFF. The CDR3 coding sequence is TGTGCCACCAGTGATAGAATAGCGGGGGGAGGCTATGAGCAGTTCTTC.

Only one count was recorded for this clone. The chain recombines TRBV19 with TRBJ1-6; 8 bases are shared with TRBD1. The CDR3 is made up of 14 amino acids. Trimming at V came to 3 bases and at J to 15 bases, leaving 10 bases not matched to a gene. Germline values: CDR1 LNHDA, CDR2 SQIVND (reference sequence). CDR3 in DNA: TGTGCCAGTAGTATGGTCCAGGGGGCTGAGATCCTCCACTTT. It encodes CASSMVQGAEILHF. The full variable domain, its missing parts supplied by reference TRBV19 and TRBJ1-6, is DGGITQSPKYLFRKEGQNVTLSCEQNLNHDAMYWYRQDPGQGLRLIYYSQIVNDFQKGDIAEGYSVSREKKESFPLTVTSAQKNPTAFYLCASSMVQGAEILHFGNGTRLTVT.

The CDR3 coding sequence is TGTGCCAGCAGCCCACCCCGGGAGACTGAAGCTTTCTTT. As protein: CASSPPRETEAFF. The chain is built from TRBV3-1 (or the pseudogene TRBV3-2) and TRBJ1-1; D unresolved. The CDR3 is 13 residues long. Germline assignment: CDR1 LGHDT and CDR2 YNNKEL (reference sequence). The V gene lost 4 bases and the J gene lost 5 bases, with 11 bases spanning the gap.

CDR3 in amino acids: CASTRAGDTGELFF. For the CDR3, the DNA is TGTGCCAGCACCCGGGCAGGGGACACCGGGGAGCTGTTTTTT. The chain links TRBV27 to TRBJ2-2; D may be TRBD1 (6 bases). The CDR3 extends over 14 amino acids. From germline, CDR1 is MNHEY and CDR2 SMNVEV (reference sequence). Trimming removed 7 bases at V and 3 bases at J, with 12 bases between.

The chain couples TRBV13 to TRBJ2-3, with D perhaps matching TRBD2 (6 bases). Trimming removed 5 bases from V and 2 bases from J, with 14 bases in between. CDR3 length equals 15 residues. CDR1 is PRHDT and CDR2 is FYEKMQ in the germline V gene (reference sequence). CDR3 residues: CASSAGGGTTDTQYF. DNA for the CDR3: TGTGCCAGCAGCGCAGGCGGCGGGACCACAGATACGCAGTATTTT.

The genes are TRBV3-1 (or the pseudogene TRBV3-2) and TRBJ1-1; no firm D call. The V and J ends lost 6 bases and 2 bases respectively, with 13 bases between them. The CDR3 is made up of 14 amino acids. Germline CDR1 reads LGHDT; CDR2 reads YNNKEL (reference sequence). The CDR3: CASSPSGSNTEAFF. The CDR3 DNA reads TGTGCCAGCAGTCCCTCCGGGAGTAACACTGAAGCTTTCTTT.

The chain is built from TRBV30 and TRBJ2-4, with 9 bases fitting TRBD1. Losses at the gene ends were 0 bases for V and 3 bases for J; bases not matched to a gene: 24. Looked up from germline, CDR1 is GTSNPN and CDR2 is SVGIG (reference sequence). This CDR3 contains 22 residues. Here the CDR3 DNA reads TGTGCCTGGAGTGTAATACCCTCCGGGACAGGGAAGGAGTGGGGGGGCAAAAACATTCAGTACTTC. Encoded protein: CAWSVIPSGTGKEWGGKNIQYF. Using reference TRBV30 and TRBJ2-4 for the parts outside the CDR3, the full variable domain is SQTIHQWPATLVQPVGSPLSLECTVEGTSNPNLYWYRQAAGRGLQLLFYSVGIGQISSEVPQNLSASRPQDRQFILSSKKLLLSDSGFYLCAWSVIPSGTGKEWGGKNIQYFGAGTRLSVL.

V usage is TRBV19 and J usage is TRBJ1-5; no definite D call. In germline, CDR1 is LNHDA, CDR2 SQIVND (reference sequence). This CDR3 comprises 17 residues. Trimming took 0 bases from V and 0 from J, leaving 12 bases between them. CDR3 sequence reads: CASSIDLGVLSNQPQHF. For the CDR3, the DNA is TGTGCCAGTAGTATAGATCTGGGAGTGCTTAGCAATCAGCCCCAGCATTTT.

The CDR3 DNA is TGTGCCAGCAGCCAAGACGACGCGGGGAACACTGAAGCTTTCTTT. Amino acids: CASSQDDAGNTEAFF. The J gene is TRBJ1-1, the V gene TRBV14; the D is unclear. Germline assignment: CDR1 SGHDN and CDR2 FVKESK. This CDR3 spans 15 amino acids. Trimming took 0 bases from V and 1 from J, leaving 9 bases between them.